This TCR beta chain stems from a study of response to subunit inactivated influenza vaccine. On this clonotype: Its specificity is not known.

Study results and caveats: The authors suggested that few new T cells are recruited per seasonal influenza vaccination.

From the RT-PCR reads, TCRdb called clonotypes with MiXCR, one entry per CDR3 protein. The data show around 580,000 distinct CDR3 sequences, 12% to 15% seen once. Trimming removed 3 bases at V and 3 bases at J, with 9 bases between. The V gene's germline CDR1 is MNHEY and CDR2 SVGEGT. The CDR3 is made up of 13 amino acids. The rearrangement joins TRBV6-2 or TRBV6-3 to TRBJ2-7; D uncertain. Material: PBMCs from blood, obtained about 13 days after vaccination. The sequence was obtained from a man in his forties or fifties who received an inactivated influenza vaccine. The CDR3 spells CASSYRGHYEQYF. DNA for the CDR3: TGTGCCAGCAGTTATCGTGGTCACTACGAGCAGTACTTC.